These T cell receptor beta chains were read from a single sample in a study of blood T cell repertoires in COVID-19. Assay used: immunoSEQ multiplex PCR; TCRdb lists only in-frame clones, some missing. The repertoire includes about 220,000 clones, approximately 83% of them detected once, and about 4.8% sits in the top ten. The source material was PBMCs or T cells enriched from blood (not recorded which). Receptors originate from a woman between 45 and 65 years old who had been exposed to COVID-19. The CDR3 runs from the conserved cysteine through the conserved F or W. Fields, in order: V gene, J gene, CDR3 protein.

>TRBV7-9|TRBJ1-2
CASSRGLNYGYTF
>TRBV5-4|TRBJ2-1
CASSLGRGGNEQFF
>TRBV11-2|TRBJ2-5
CASSPQLAGDQETQYF
>TRBV7-6|TRBJ2-1
CASSFLGDNEQFF
>TRBV5-4|TRBJ1-2
CASSIDGKALGGYTF
>TRBV18|TRBJ2-1
CASSPLQDNEQFF
>TRBV2|TRBJ2-2
CASSVGHTGELFF
>TRBV18|TRBJ2-5
CASRPGLQETQYF
>TRBV7-9|TRBJ1-3
CASSFRTGAAGNTIYF
>TRBV7-9|TRBJ2-2
CASSRTGELFF
>TRBV11-3|TRBJ2-2
CASSLTGGTGELFF
>TRBV18|TRBJ1-1
CASSRLQEEGTEAFF
>TRBV30|TRBJ1-2
CAWSGAGRNYGYTF
>TRBV5-1|TRBJ1-2
CASSLADRDNYGYTF
>TRBV18|TRBJ1-1
CASSPAGGDRSAEAFF
>TRBV5-1|TRBJ1-6
CASSVDGDYNSPLHF
>TRBV6-5|TRBJ2-7
CASSSDRGYEQYF
>TRBV2|TRBJ1-2
CASSETGSNYGYTF
>TRBV5-5|TRBJ1-2
CASSLGTEAIGYGYTF
>TRBV18|TRBJ2-1
CASSPRGQPDLNEQFF
>TRBV5-1|TRBJ2-1
CASSKRGGPYNEQFF
>TRBV25-1|TRBJ2-1
CASSEVQGSHNEQFF
>TRBV9|TRBJ2-7
CASSTGDSNEQYF
>TRBV6-2/TRBV6-3|TRBJ1-3
CASSYKTSGNTIYF
>TRBV19|TRBJ1-2
CASTTAQGNYGYTF
>TRBV11-2|TRBJ1-2
CASSLQGHYGYTF
>TRBV5-5|TRBJ2-7
CASSLALGTGYEQYF
>TRBV18|TRBJ1-2
CASSPAQGLDYGYTF
>TRBV7-9|TRBJ1-6
CASSLGPQGVIESPLHF
>TRBV6-2/TRBV6-3|TRBJ2-7
CASSSPPHQGYEQYF
>TRBV5-1|TRBJ2-7
CASSLGSYPGQGDEQYF
>TRBV19|TRBJ1-5
CASSSAARGNQPQHF
>TRBV18|TRBJ2-1
CASSGQAYNEQFF
>TRBV6-5|TRBJ1-4
CASSPRTGYEKLFF
>TRBV6-1|TRBJ1-5
CASSGQTGWGTELNQPQHF
>TRBV11-2|TRBJ2-3
CASSLFFSAGGLGDTQYF
>TRBV2|TRBJ1-6
CASSLSPGQGGSYNSPLHF
>TRBV9|TRBJ1-5
CASSSSDRGDRPQHF
>TRBV5-5|TRBJ2-1
CASSSQGGGHEQFF
>TRBV7-8|TRBJ1-2
CASSLGQPKIGYTF
>TRBV6-5|TRBJ1-2
CASKQDYGYTF
>TRBV10-3|TRBJ2-7
CAISKSRGYEQYF
>TRBV12-3/TRBV12-4|TRBJ2-3
CASSVSTDTQYF
>TRBV27|TRBJ2-1
CASSLEVQGWGNEQFF
>TRBV6-2/TRBV6-3|TRBJ1-3
CASSYEDFSGNTIYF
>TRBV4-3|TRBJ1-1
CASSQDSRVTEAFF
>TRBV3-1/TRBV3-2|TRBJ1-2
CASSHSGWDGYTF
>TRBV3-1/TRBV3-2|TRBJ2-1
CASSQSRGTYNEQFF
>TRBV5-4|TRBJ1-6
CASSSPSTPNSPLHF
>TRBV7-2|TRBJ1-3
CASSPGTGGNTIYF
>TRBV15|TRBJ2-7
CATSRSLSGLSYEQYF
>TRBV7-3|TRBJ1-3
CASSLSSGSGNTIYF
>TRBV13|TRBJ2-6
CASSFSGTGANVLTF
>TRBV30|TRBJ1-6
CAWRDERDSPLHF
>TRBV28|TRBJ1-6
CASSFPSLNSPLHF
>TRBV5-6|TRBJ1-1
CASSLVQGDTEAFF
>TRBV7-2|TRBJ2-7
CASSSLDSLNSYEQYF
>TRBV6-5|TRBJ1-6
CASSYSGFHYSPLHF
>TRBV19|TRBJ2-3
CASSIGGVGTDTQYF
>TRBV5-4|TRBJ1-1
CASSLLSGLRTEAFF